This T cell receptor (beta chain) was retrieved from a study of Graves' ophthalmopathy and Graves' hyperthyroidism. Study-wide context: Before any treatment was given, at initial diagnosis, peripheral blood was collected. Study results and caveats: In predicting ophthalmopathy progression, the model reached approximately 71% sensitivity and roughly 74% specificity.

Donors with ophthalmopathy: moderate-to-severe activity, CAS ≥3, NOSPECS ≥4, duration under 3 months. Scientists amplified the TCR beta CDR3 regions from RNA transcripts. The authors performed first-round RT-PCR with HTBI primers and then a second-round multiplex PCR. MiXCR was run by TCRdb on the multiplex PCR reads, yielding one entry per CDR3 protein. The sample lists about 400,000 distinct CDR3 sequences, about 16% occurring once. Trimming removed 2 bases from V and 6 bases from J, with 7 bases in between. There are 11 residues in the CDR3. The germline V gene has CDR1 GTSNPN and CDR2 SVGIG (reference sequence). This clonotype was counted many times. Its antigen is undetermined.

Sequencing used peripheral blood. This TCR derives from a young woman with Graves' ophthalmopathy. V and J are TRBV30 and TRBJ1-2; D is possibly TRBD1 (5 bases). The CDR3 sequence is CAWSMTDGYTF. CDR3 nucleotides: TGTGCCTGGAGTATGACAGATGGCTACACCTTC.